The source of this TCR beta chain is a study of T-cell reconstitution after alpha-beta-depleted transplantation in children. A remark on this clonotype: Its antigen is not identified.

Study results and caveats: Surviving recipient T cells and thymic progenitors accounted for the high day-60 TCRbeta diversity observed in some patients.

Unique molecular identifiers featured in how the TCRbeta library was prepared. TCRdb re-analysed the PCR reads in MiXCR, keeping a single row per CDR3 protein. The sample lists around 600,000 distinct CDR3 sequences, roughly 23% occurring once. V lost 0 bases, J lost 4 bases, and 6 bases stayed unmatched. Per germline, CDR1 SGDLS and CDR2 YYNGEE. The CDR3 spans 16 residues. This TCR was recovered from a boy under two years old who had a stem cell transplant for acute myeloid leukemia, so the T cells may come from the graft donor. This chain uses TRBV9 with TRBJ2-7; 11 bases fit TRBD2. The source material was PBMCs, mostly from graft donor cells, sampled 360 days after TCRalphabeta/CD19-depleted stem cell transplant. The CDR3 region has the DNA TGTGCCAGCAGCGTAGGGGTAACTAGCGGGGGATACGAGCAGTACTTC. The encoded protein is CASSVGVTSGGYEQYF.